This T cell receptor beta chain was captured by sequencing in a study of T cell responses to AZD1222 COVID-19 vaccine. For the study at large: The study pooled second doses at about 4 or about 12 weeks.

The study's findings and limits: Only a handful of AZD1222 recipients tested seropositive at baseline. Spike-specific TCR breadth and depth were elevated following two AZD1222 doses.

CDR1 and CDR2 from the germline V gene are SGDLS and YYNGEE. V dropped 6 bases and J dropped 3 bases, with 11 bases sitting between them. The CDR3 length is 13 residues. Clones were sequenced by immunoSEQ multiplex PCR, and TCRdb holds only the in-frame ones, with some missing. This sample has roughly 150,000 clones, with 90% found just once. Worth noting for this clone: Its target is not known.

The gene calls are TRBV9 and TRBJ2-3, with D possibly being TRBD1 (5 bases). The clonotype was recovered from an adult in good health. This specimen consisted of peripheral blood, obtained on day 0 of AZD1222 vaccination. DNA for the CDR3: TGTGCCAGCACCTCAGGGTGGACAGATACGCAGTATTTT. This encodes CASTSGWTDTQYF.